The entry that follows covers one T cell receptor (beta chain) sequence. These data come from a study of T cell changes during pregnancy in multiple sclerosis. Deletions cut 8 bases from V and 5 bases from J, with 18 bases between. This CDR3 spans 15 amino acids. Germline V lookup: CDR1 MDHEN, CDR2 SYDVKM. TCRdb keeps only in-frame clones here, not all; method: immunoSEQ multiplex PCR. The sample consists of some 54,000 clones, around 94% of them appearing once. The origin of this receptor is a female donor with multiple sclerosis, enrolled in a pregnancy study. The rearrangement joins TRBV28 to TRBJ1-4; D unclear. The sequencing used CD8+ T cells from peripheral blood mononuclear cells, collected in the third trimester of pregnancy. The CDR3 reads CASRRGWRLNEKLFF. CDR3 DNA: TGTGCCAGCCGCAGAGGGTGGCGGTTGAATGAAAAACTGTTTTTT.